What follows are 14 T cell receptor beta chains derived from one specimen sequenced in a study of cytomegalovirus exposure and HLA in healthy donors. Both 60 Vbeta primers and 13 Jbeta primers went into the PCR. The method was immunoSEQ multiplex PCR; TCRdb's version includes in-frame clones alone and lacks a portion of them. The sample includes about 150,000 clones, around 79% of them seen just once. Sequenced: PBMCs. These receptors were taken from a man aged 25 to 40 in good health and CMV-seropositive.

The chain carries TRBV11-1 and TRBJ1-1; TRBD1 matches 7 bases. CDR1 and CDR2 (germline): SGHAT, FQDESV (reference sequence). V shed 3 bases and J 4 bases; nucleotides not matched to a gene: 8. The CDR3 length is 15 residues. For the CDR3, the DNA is TGTGCCAGCAGCTTGTATATCCAGGGGGGCACTGAAGCTTTCTTT. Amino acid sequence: CASSLYIQGGTEAFF.

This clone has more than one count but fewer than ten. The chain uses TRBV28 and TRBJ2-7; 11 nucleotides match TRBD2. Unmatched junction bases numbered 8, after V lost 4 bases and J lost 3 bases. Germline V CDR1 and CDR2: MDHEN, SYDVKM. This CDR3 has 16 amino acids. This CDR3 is CASSSSGTSGFYEQYF. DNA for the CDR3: TGTGCCAGCAGTTCTTCCGGGACTAGCGGCTTCTACGAGCAGTACTTC.

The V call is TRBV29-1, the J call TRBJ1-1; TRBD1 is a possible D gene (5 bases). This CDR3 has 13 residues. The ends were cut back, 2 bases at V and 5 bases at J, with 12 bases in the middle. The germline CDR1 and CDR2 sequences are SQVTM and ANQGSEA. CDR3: CSVELQGGTEAFF. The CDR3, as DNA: TGCAGCGTTGAACTGCAGGGAGGGACTGAAGCTTTCTTT.

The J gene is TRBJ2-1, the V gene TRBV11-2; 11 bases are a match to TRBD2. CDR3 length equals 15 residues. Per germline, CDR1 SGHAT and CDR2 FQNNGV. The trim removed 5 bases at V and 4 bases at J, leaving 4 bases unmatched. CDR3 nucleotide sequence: TGTGCCAGCAGCAGCAGGACTAGCGGGTACAATGAGCAGTTCTTC. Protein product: CASSSRTSGYNEQFF.

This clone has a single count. As DNA, the CDR3 is TGTGCCAGCAGTTTATCCCGGCTCGGGACCGGGGAGCTGTTTTTT. It specifies CASSLSRLGTGELFF. The chain joins TRBV27 to TRBJ2-2; D uncertain. The CDR3 extends over 15 amino acids. Trimming removed 0 bases from V and 5 bases from J, with 10 bases in between. Looked up from germline, CDR1 is MNHEY and CDR2 is SMNVEV (reference sequence).

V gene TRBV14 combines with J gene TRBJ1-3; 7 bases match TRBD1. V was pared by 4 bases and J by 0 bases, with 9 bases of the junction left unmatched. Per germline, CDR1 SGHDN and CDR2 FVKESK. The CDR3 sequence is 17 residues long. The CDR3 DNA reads TGTGCCAGCAGCCTAAGAGGACAGGAAATCTCTGGAAACACCATATATTTT. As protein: CASSLRGQEISGNTIYF.

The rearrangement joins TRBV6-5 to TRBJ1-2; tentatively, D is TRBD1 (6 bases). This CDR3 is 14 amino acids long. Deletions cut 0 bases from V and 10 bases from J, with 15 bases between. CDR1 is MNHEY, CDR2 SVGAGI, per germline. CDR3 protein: CASSYSGGRWVYTF. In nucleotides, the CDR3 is TGTGCCAGCAGTTACTCAGGGGGAAGGTGGGTCTACACCTTC.

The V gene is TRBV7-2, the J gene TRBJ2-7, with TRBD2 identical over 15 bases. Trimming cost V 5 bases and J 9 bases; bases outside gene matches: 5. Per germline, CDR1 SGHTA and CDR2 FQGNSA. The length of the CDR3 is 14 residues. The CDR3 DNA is TGTGCCAGCAGCCCCCGGACTAGCGGGGGGGCGCAGTACTTC. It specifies CASSPRTSGGAQYF.

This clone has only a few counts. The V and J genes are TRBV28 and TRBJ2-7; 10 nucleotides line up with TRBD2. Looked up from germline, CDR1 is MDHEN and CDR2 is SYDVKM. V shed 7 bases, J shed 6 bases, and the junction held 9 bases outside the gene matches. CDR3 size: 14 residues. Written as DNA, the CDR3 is TGTGCCAGCATGTCGCCTAGCGGGAGCCGCGAGCAGTACTTC. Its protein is CASMSPSGSREQYF. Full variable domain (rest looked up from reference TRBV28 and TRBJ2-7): DVKVTQSSRYLVKRTGEKVFLECVQDMDHENMFWYRQDPGLGLRLIYFSYDVKMKEKGDIPEGYSVSREKKERFSLILESASTNQTSMYLCASMSPSGSREQYFGPGTRLTVT.

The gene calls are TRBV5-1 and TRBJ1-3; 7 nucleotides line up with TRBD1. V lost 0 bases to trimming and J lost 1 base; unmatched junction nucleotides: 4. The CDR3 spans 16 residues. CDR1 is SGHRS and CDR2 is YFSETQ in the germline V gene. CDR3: CASSLGGTDSGNTIYF. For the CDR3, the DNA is TGCGCCAGCAGCTTGGGAGGGACAGATTCTGGAAACACCATATATTTT.

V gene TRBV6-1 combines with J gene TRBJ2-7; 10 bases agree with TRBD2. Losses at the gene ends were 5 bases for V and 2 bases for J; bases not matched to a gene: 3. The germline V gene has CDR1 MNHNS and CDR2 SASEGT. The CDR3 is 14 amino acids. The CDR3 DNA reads TGTGCCAGCAGTCATAGCGGGGGGACCTACGAGCAGTACTTC. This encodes CASSHSGGTYEQYF.

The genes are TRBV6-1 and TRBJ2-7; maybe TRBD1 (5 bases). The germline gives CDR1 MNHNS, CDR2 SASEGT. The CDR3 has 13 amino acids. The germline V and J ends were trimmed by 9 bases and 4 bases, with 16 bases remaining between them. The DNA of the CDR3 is TGTGCCAGTATCTCCAGGGTAGAGTACGAGCAGTACTTC. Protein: CASISRVEYEQYF.

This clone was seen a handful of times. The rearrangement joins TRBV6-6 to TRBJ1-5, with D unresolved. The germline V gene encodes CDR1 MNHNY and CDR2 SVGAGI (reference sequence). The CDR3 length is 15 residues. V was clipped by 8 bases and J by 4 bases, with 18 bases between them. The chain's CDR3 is CASEPGGRENQPQHF. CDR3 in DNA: TGTGCCAGCGAACCTGGCGGCAGAGAAAATCAGCCCCAGCATTTT.

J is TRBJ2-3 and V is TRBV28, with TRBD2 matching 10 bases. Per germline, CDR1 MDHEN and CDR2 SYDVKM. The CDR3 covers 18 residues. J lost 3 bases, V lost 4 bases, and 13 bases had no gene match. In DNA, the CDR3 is TGTGCCAGCAGTTATCCTAGCGGGAGTCCATTGGGGACAGATACGCAGTATTTT. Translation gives CASSYPSGSPLGTDTQYF.